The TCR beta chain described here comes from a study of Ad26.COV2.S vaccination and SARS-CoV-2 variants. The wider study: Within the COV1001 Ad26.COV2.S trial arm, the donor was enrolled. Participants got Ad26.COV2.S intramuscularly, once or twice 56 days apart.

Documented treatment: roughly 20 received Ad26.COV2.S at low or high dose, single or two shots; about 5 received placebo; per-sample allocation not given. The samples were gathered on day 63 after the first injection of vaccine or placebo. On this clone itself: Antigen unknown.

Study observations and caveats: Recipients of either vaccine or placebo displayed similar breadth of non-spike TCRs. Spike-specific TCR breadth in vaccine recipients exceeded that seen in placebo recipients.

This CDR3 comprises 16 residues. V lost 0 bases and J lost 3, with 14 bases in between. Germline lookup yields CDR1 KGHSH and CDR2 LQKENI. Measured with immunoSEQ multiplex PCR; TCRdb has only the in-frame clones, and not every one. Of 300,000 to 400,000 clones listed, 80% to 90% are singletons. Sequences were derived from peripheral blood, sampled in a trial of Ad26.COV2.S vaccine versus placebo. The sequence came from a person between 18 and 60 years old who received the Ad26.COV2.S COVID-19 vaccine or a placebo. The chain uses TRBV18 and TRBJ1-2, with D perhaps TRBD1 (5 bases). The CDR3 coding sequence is TGTGCCAGCTCACCACCCCTGGCAGGGAGTGACTATGGCTACACCTTC. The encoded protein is CASSPPLAGSDYGYTF.